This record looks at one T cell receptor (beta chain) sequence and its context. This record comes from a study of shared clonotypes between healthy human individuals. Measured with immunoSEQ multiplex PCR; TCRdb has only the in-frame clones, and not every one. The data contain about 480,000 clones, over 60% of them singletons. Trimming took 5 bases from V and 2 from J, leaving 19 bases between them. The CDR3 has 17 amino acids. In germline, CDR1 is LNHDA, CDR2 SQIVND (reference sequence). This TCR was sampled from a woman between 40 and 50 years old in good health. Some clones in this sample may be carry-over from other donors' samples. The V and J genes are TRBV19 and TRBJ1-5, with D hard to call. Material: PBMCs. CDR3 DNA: TGTGCCAGTAGTCTCCGGACTTTGGGAGTAGGCAATCAGCCCCAGCATTTT. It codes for CASSLRTLGVGNQPQHF. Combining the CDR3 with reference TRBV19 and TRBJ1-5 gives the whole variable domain DGGITQSPKYLFRKEGQNVTLSCEQNLNHDAMYWYRQDPGQGLRLIYYSQIVNDFQKGDIAEGYSVSREKKESFPLTVTSAQKNPTAFYLCASSLRTLGVGNQPQHFGDGTRLSIL.